The 32 T cell receptor beta chains presented below share a single source sample, sequenced in a study of cytomegalovirus exposure and HLA in healthy donors. The PCR had 60 Vbeta and 13 Jbeta primers. The assay was immunoSEQ multiplex PCR, and TCRdb's table has in-frame clones only and misses some. The data show roughly 100,000 clones, roughly three fifths seen once. Sequencing was carried out using PBMCs. The receptors were gathered from a man aged 55 to 70 in good health and CMV-seronegative.

The CDR3 sequence: CASSWDRVDEQYF. CDR3 coding DNA: TGTGCCAGCAGCTGGGACAGGGTGGACGAGCAGTACTTC. The chain employs TRBV5-4 and TRBJ2-7; the match to TRBD1 covers 9 bases. The V and J ends lost 3 bases and 5 bases, in that order; junction bases with no gene match: 3. This CDR3 comprises 13 residues. Germline-derived CDR1 and CDR2 are SGHNT and YYREEE (reference sequence).

The rearrangement links TRBV7-6 to TRBJ1-2; perhaps TRBD1 as D (6 bases). Trimming shortened V by 1 base and J by 5 bases, and 11 bases separated the two germline ends. The germline CDR1 and CDR2 sequences are SGHVS and FNYEAQ. The CDR3 has 14 amino acids. The CDR3 region is CASSLEDSSYGYTF. In DNA, the CDR3 is TGTGCCAGCAGCTTAGAGGACAGCTCATATGGCTACACCTTC.

The chain is built from TRBV5-1 and TRBJ1-1, with D tentatively TRBD1 (5 bases). V shed 0 bases and J shed 5 bases, with 11 bases lying between them. Germline CDR1 is SGHRS and CDR2 is YFSETQ. This CDR3 is 14 amino acids long. CDR3 residues: CASSLAPGLTEAFF. Here the CDR3 DNA reads TGCGCCAGCAGCTTGGCACCAGGGCTTACTGAAGCTTTCTTT.

The chain joins TRBV29-1 to TRBJ2-1; a possible D gene is TRBD2 (5 bases). V was cut by 3 bases and J by 4 bases, with 13 bases left in between. Germline V gives CDR1 SQVTM, CDR2 ANQGSEA. The CDR3 sequence is 14 residues long. The CDR3 DNA reads TGCAGCGTTGATAAGGACTCCCTATACAATGAGCAGTTCTTC. Its protein product is CSVDKDSLYNEQFF.

The chain recombines TRBV11-3 with TRBJ2-5; 7 nucleotides align to TRBD2. Germline lookup yields CDR1 SGHNT and CDR2 YENEEA. Trimming took 5 bases from V and 2 from J; bases not matched to a gene: 20. The CDR3 has 19 amino acids. The CDR3 region is CASSQGMGRGLVPQETQYF. As DNA, the CDR3 is TGTGCCAGCAGCCAAGGAATGGGGCGGGGGTTGGTCCCTCAAGAGACCCAGTACTTC.

The J gene is TRBJ2-7, the V gene TRBV2; 8 nucleotides agree with TRBD1. Germline CDR1 reads SNHLY; CDR2 reads FYNNEI. The CDR3 covers 15 residues. The junction had 13 bases not matched to a gene; V was cut back by 6 bases and J by 6 bases. The CDR3 here is CASSESPVQGVEQYF. The CDR3 DNA reads as TGTGCCAGCAGCGAGTCCCCCGTACAGGGGGTCGAGCAGTACTTC.

This chain joins TRBV5-4 and TRBJ1-2; D might be TRBD1 (6 bases). Germline V gives CDR1 SGHNT, CDR2 YYREEE (reference sequence). The CDR3 is 16 amino acids. V gave up 3 bases and J gave up 4 bases, with 19 bases separating them. In nucleotides, the CDR3 is TGTGCCAGCAGCTCCAGCATGACAGGATCTTCCTATGGCTACACCTTC. It specifies CASSSSMTGSSYGYTF.

This chain connects TRBV5-1 to TRBJ1-4; TRBD1 might be the D (5 bases). Looked up from germline, CDR1 is SGHRS and CDR2 is YFSETQ. The V end was cut by 0 bases, the J end by 6 bases, with 21 bases between. This CDR3 is built from 18 residues. CDR3 sequence: CASSLVSGVISTDEKLFF. CDR3 bases: TGCGCCAGCAGCTTGGTATCGGGGGTAATTTCGACGGATGAAAAACTGTTTTTT. The whole variable domain, remainder taken from reference TRBV5-1 and TRBJ1-4, is KAGVTQTPRYLIKTRGQQVTLSCSPISGHRSVSWYQQTPGQGLQFLFEYFSETQRNKGNFPGRFSGRQFSNSRSEMNVSTLELGDSALYLCASSLVSGVISTDEKLFFGSGTQLSVL.

The chain carries TRBV6-1 and TRBJ2-5; 15 nucleotides line up with TRBD2. Germline loops: CDR1 MNHNS, CDR2 SASEGT. The CDR3 spans 15 residues. The V segment lost 5 bases and the J segment 3 bases; nucleotides outside the gene matches: 1. The chain's CDR3 is CASSWTSGGEETQYF. In DNA, the CDR3 is TGTGCCAGCAGTTGGACTAGCGGGGGGGAAGAGACCCAGTACTTC.

This clone was seen a few times. The sample contains more than one DNA sequence encoding this CDR3. The V gene is TRBV7-9, the J gene TRBJ1-6; a weak D match, TRBD1 (6 bases). Trimming removed 5 bases at V and 7 bases at J, with 15 bases between. CDR1 and CDR2 (germline): SEHNR, FQNEAQ (reference sequence). The length of the CDR3 is 15 residues. The CDR3: CASSPPGHDNSPLHF. The CDR3 DNA is TGTGCCAGCAGCCCCCCGGGACATGACAATTCACCCCTCCACTTT. The full variable domain, with the rest looked up from reference TRBV7-9 and TRBJ1-6, is DTGVSQNPRHKITKRGQNVTFRCDPISEHNRLYWYRQTLGQGPEFLTYFQNEAQLEKSRLLSDRFSAERPKGSFSTLEIQRTEQGDSAMYLCASSPPGHDNSPLHFGNGTRLTVT.

J is TRBJ2-2 and V is TRBV11-3; no clear D gene. CDR3 length equals 15 residues. Germline V gives CDR1 SGHNT, CDR2 YENEEA. V shed 2 bases and J shed 1 base, with 8 bases lying between them. This CDR3 reads CASSLFGGNTGELFF. The CDR3 region has the DNA TGTGCCAGCAGCTTATTCGGCGGGAACACCGGGGAGCTGTTTTTT.

This chain links TRBV29-1 with TRBJ2-7, with D possibly TRBD1 on 5 matching bases. This CDR3 region has 15 residues. Germline CDR1 SQVTM, CDR2 ANQGSEA. The germline V and J ends were trimmed by 4 bases and 4 bases, with 20 bases remaining between them. CDR3 residues: CSVVWTMGPLYEQYF. The CDR3 bases are TGCAGCGTTGTATGGACCATGGGGCCCCTTTACGAGCAGTACTTC.

The chain uses TRBV28 and TRBJ2-1; tentatively, D is TRBD1 (5 bases). With 1 base removed from V and 8 bases from J, the gap between germline ends came to 15 bases. CDR1 is MDHEN and CDR2 is SYDVKM in the germline V gene. This CDR3 contains 15 residues. CDR3 residues: CASSLLGRTRHEQFF. CDR3 DNA sequence: TGTGCCAGCAGTTTATTGGGGCGGACCCGACATGAGCAGTTCTTC.

The rearrangement links TRBV5-1 to TRBJ1-3; D might be TRBD1 (6 bases). CDR3 size: 16 residues. Trimming cost V 0 bases and J 3 bases, with 13 bases left between them. Germline CDR1 and CDR2: SGHRS and YFSETQ. CDR3: CASSLAGGRFGNTIYF. CDR3 sequence (DNA): TGCGCCAGCAGCTTGGCCGGGGGGCGATTTGGAAACACCATATATTTT.

This chain connects TRBV5-6 to TRBJ1-1; unclear D gene. Germline V gene data show CDR1 as SGHDT and CDR2 as YYEEEE. V gave up 4 bases and J gave up 2 bases, with 6 bases separating them. The CDR3 consists of 12 residues. CDR3 loop: CASSLFNTEAFF. The CDR3 DNA follows: TGTGCCAGCAGCCTATTTAACACTGAAGCTTTCTTT.

This clone was observed a handful of times. V is TRBV5-1 and J is TRBJ2-7; D ambiguous. CDR1 SGHRS and CDR2 YFSETQ come from the germline V gene. V lost 0 bases and J lost 3, with 13 bases in between. The CDR3 totals 15 residues. CDR3 coding DNA: TGCGCCAGCAGCTTGGGAAGCTCCCAAAGCTACGAGCAGTACTTC. It specifies CASSLGSSQSYEQYF.

V is TRBV7-2 and J is TRBJ2-1; 8 nucleotides agree with TRBD2. The CDR3 covers 15 residues. Germline V gene lookup returns CDR1 SGHTA and CDR2 FQGNSA. With V trimmed by 5 bases and J by 0 bases, 3 bases remained unmatched. The CDR3 nucleotides read TGTGCCAGCAGCGCAACTAGCGGCTCCTACAATGAGCAGTTCTTC. Its translation is CASSATSGSYNEQFF.

The chain links TRBV5-4 to TRBJ2-5, with 12 nucleotides matching TRBD2. V lost 7 bases and J lost 1; bases outside the gene matches: 5. CDR3 length: 15 residues. CDR1 SGHNT and CDR2 YYREEE come from the germline V gene (reference sequence). CDR3 sequence (DNA): TGTGCCAGCCGTCAGACTAGCGGGAGCCAAGAGACCCAGTACTTC. Residues: CASRQTSGSQETQYF.

The chain employs TRBV5-1 and TRBJ2-2; weak D call: TRBD1 (6 bases). Germline V CDR1 and CDR2: SGHRS, YFSETQ. The CDR3 consists of 16 residues. Trimming took off 0 bases at V and 4 bases at J, with 13 bases between the two ends. CDR3 nucleotide sequence: TGCGCCAGCAGCTTGGCCGGGACAATCGGCACCGGGGAGCTGTTTTTT. Its translation is CASSLAGTIGTGELFF. Variable domain in full (rest from reference TRBV5-1 and TRBJ2-2): KAGVTQTPRYLIKTRGQQVTLSCSPISGHRSVSWYQQTPGQGLQFLFEYFSETQRNKGNFPGRFSGRQFSNSRSEMNVSTLELGDSALYLCASSLAGTIGTGELFFGEGSRLTVL.

The chain links TRBV7-9 to TRBJ1-5; no clear D. V was clipped by 2 bases and J by 5 bases, with 7 bases between them. The CDR3 covers 13 residues. The germline gives CDR1 SEHNR, CDR2 FQNEAQ (reference sequence). The CDR3 reads CASSLKQDQPQHF. For the CDR3, the DNA is TGTGCCAGCAGCTTAAAGCAAGATCAGCCCCAGCATTTT.

This chain links TRBV11-2 with TRBJ2-1, with 7 bases matching TRBD1. The CDR3 totals 14 residues. Germline V gene lookup returns CDR1 SGHAT and CDR2 FQNNGV. Trimming removed 5 bases from V and 12 bases from J; junction bases left unmatched: 13. The CDR3: CASSDPRQGRLQFF. In DNA, the CDR3 is TGTGCCAGCAGCGACCCAAGACAGGGTAGGTTGCAGTTCTTC.

The chain carries TRBV7-3 and TRBJ2-7; 7 nucleotides line up with TRBD1. The germline V gene has CDR1 SGHTA and CDR2 FQGTGA. V trimming: 5 bases; J trimming: 3 bases; junction bases outside the gene matches: 4. This CDR3 region has 13 residues. CDR3 nucleotide sequence: TGTGCCAGCAGCATGACAGGGAACTACGAGCAGTACTTC. As protein: CASSMTGNYEQYF. Using reference TRBV7-3 and TRBJ2-7 for the parts outside the CDR3, the full variable domain is GAGVSQTPSNKVTEKGKYVELRCDPISGHTALYWYRQSLGQGPEFLIYFQGTGAADDSGLPNDRFFAVRPEGSVSTLKIQRTERGDSAVYLCASSMTGNYEQYFGPGTRLTVT.

The rearrangement joins TRBV5-6 to TRBJ1-1; TRBD1 might be the D (6 bases). The CDR3 extends over 17 amino acids. V dropped 4 bases and J dropped 11 bases, with 30 bases sitting between them. Germline CDR1 SGHDT, CDR2 YYEEEE. CDR3 DNA: TGTGCCAGCAGCCCGCAGCTCTCGGACAGTGGGAGACGAGCGGCTTTCTTT. Its protein is CASSPQLSDSGRRAAFF.

The genes are TRBV6-1 and TRBJ2-1, with TRBD1 identical over 9 bases. CDR3 length: 13 residues. CDR1 is MNHNS, CDR2 SASEGT, per germline. The trim removed 8 bases at V and 9 bases at J, leaving 8 bases unmatched. In DNA form, the CDR3 reads TGTGCCAGCGAAACGACAGGGGGTTTTGAGCAGTTCTTC. Its protein product is CASETTGGFEQFF.

The V call is TRBV30, the J call TRBJ1-1; no reliable D call. The V end lost 0 bases, the J end lost 5 bases, and 10 bases lay between the germline ends. The germline V gene encodes CDR1 GTSNPN and CDR2 SVGIG (reference sequence). The CDR3 is made up of 13 amino acids. The CDR3 nucleotides are TGTGCCTGGAGTGTAGCCGCCAGGACTGAAGCTTTCTTT. It specifies CAWSVAARTEAFF.

The J gene is TRBJ2-7, the V gene TRBV5-1; 7 bases align to TRBD1. The CDR3 has 14 amino acids. From germline, CDR1 is SGHRS and CDR2 YFSETQ. The V segment lost 4 bases and the J segment 6 bases; nucleotides outside the gene matches: 10. CDR3 coding DNA: TGCGCCAGCAGCAAAAGGACAGGTATAACCGAGCAGTACTTC. It yields the protein CASSKRTGITEQYF.

This rearrangement joins TRBV4-1 to TRBJ2-4, with 7 bases fitting TRBD2. Germline V gene sequence: CDR1 MGHRA, CDR2 YSYEKL. The CDR3 totals 15 residues. With V trimmed by 1 base and J by 0 bases, 0 bases remained unmatched. The CDR3 DNA reads TGCGCCAGCAGCCAAGGGGGGGGAGCCAAAAACATTCAGTACTTC. Amino acid sequence: CASSQGGGAKNIQYF.

J is TRBJ2-5 and V is TRBV2; 8 bases line up with TRBD2. The length of the CDR3 is 17 residues. CDR1 is SNHLY and CDR2 is FYNNEI in the germline V gene. J gave up 5 bases and V 5 bases, and 16 bases lay outside the gene matches. The CDR3 DNA sequence: TGTGCCAGCAGTTATCTACCGGGACTAGGCGAACTGGAGACCCAGTACTTC. Encoded protein: CASSYLPGLGELETQYF.

The chain joins TRBV27 to TRBJ2-7, with 7 bases lining up with TRBD1. CDR3 size: 13 residues. CDR1 and CDR2 from the germline V gene are MNHEY and SMNVEV (reference sequence). Trimming removed 8 bases from V and 4 bases from J; junction bases left unmatched: 8. DNA of the CDR3: TGTGCCAGCCGTGAAGGGGGCAGATACGAGCAGTACTTC. Residues: CASREGGRYEQYF.

V and J are TRBV5-4 and TRBJ1-1; 9 nucleotides agree with TRBD1. The trim removed 2 bases at V and 4 bases at J, leaving 6 bases unmatched. There are 15 residues in the CDR3. Germline V gives CDR1 SGHNT, CDR2 YYREEE (reference sequence). CDR3: CASSFPGTGFTEAFF. The CDR3 nucleotides are TGTGCCAGCAGCTTTCCCGGGACAGGGTTCACTGAAGCTTTCTTT.

The chain joins TRBV27 to TRBJ2-7; maybe TRBD2 (5 bases). Germline V gene sequence: CDR1 MNHEY, CDR2 SMNVEV (reference sequence). The CDR3 covers 15 residues. Deletions cut 8 bases from V and 5 bases from J, with 22 bases between. Here the CDR3 reads CASRLGLNEGHEQYF. In DNA form, the CDR3 reads TGTGCCAGCCGGCTGGGGTTAAACGAGGGCCACGAGCAGTACTTC.

The chain carries TRBV29-1 and TRBJ2-7; D is ambiguous. CDR3 length equals 14 residues. Germline V gives CDR1 SQVTM, CDR2 ANQGSEA. V gave up 6 bases and J gave up 1 base, with 16 bases separating them. The CDR3 reads CSVTSERASYEQYF. The CDR3 nucleotides are TGCAGCGTCACATCGGAGCGTGCTTCCTACGAGCAGTACTTC.